This T cell receptor (beta chain) was identified during a study of vaccination effects on CD4 cells after COVID-19. Germline assignment: CDR1 LNHDA and CDR2 SQIVND (reference sequence). After removal of 8 bases from V and 2 bases from J, the junction contained 17 bases not matched to a gene. This CDR3 region has 18 residues. The method was immunoSEQ multiplex PCR; TCRdb's version includes in-frame clones alone and lacks a portion of them. Among more than 40,000 clones listed, 75% to 80% were seen once. Points on this clone: Antigen: not known.

Scientists isolated CD4+ T cells after a roughly ten-day culture period ended. The sample in question was CD4+ T cells from PBMCs cultured without peptide, obtained before COVID-19 vaccination. This TCR was sampled from a human donor who had a prior SARS-CoV-2 infection. This sequence joins TRBV19 and TRBJ1-3; 8 nucleotides agree with TRBD1. The CDR3 is CASFNLESRGLPGNTIYF. CDR3 bases: TGTGCCAGTTTCAACCTGGAGAGCAGGGGGCTTCCTGGAAACACCATATATTTT.